These 29 T cell receptor beta chains were sequenced from one sample in a study of T cell responses to AZD1222 COVID-19 vaccine. Repertoires were generated with immunoSEQ multiplex PCR, while TCRdb's copy carries only in-frame clones and drops some. This table holds about 180,000 clones, 85% to 90% found once. The sequences come from peripheral blood, collected on day 0 of AZD1222 vaccination. These receptors originate from an adult in good health.

To note about this clone: The same CDR3 also results from other DNA sequences found in this sample. The chain recombines TRBV6-5 with TRBJ2-7, with 10 bases matching TRBD1. The CDR3 is 14 amino acids. The germline gives CDR1 MNHEY, CDR2 SVGAGI. V gave up 5 bases and J gave up 1 base; unmatched junction bases: 2. The CDR3 spells CASSTGQGSYEQYF. CDR3 in DNA: TGTGCCAGCAGTACGGGACAGGGGTCCTACGAGCAGTACTTC.

In the case of this clone: The identical CDR3 is also encoded by other nucleotide sequences in the sample. The chain is built from TRBV5-1 and TRBJ1-1, with D perhaps TRBD1 (6 bases). Trimming left V 2 bases short and J 0 bases short, with 14 bases between. Germline assignment: CDR1 SGHRS and CDR2 YFSETQ. The CDR3 is made up of 16 amino acids. The CDR3 DNA is TGCGCCAGCAGCTTAGGGTGGACAGCGATGAACACTGAAGCTTTCTTT. This gives the protein CASSLGWTAMNTEAFF.

The rearrangement uses TRBV19 and TRBJ2-5; maybe TRBD2 (7 bases). Germline CDR1 reads LNHDA; CDR2 reads SQIVND (reference sequence). The CDR3 spans 15 residues. The ends were cut back, 5 bases at V and 4 bases at J, with 17 bases in the middle. CDR3 protein: CASSLGVGGRETQYF. The CDR3 bases are TGTGCCAGTAGTCTCGGCGTGGGGGGGCGAGAGACCCAGTACTTC.

CDR3 DNA: TGTGCCGTCGCCAGGGGGGAATCCTACGAGCAGTACTTC. Encoded protein: CAVARGESYEQYF. This chain connects TRBV7-9 to TRBJ2-7; tentative D call: TRBD1 (7 bases). This CDR3 contains 13 residues. Trimming shortened V by 11 bases and J by 1 base, and 15 bases separated the two germline ends. Germline values: CDR1 SEHNR, CDR2 FQNEAQ (reference sequence).

The chain uses TRBV28 and TRBJ1-1, with D tentatively TRBD1 (5 bases). Germline lookup yields CDR1 MDHEN and CDR2 SYDVKM. The V end was cut by 10 bases, the J end by 3 bases, with 15 bases between. The length of the CDR3 is 13 residues. CDR3 loop: CATLGVGYTEAFF. For the CDR3, the DNA is TGTGCCACCCTGGGGGTTGGGTACACTGAAGCTTTCTTT.

This chain links TRBV3-1 (or the pseudogene TRBV3-2) with TRBJ1-4; a possible D gene is TRBD1 (6 bases). V lost 0 bases and J lost 4, with 9 bases in between. This CDR3 comprises 15 residues. In germline, CDR1 is LGHDT, CDR2 YNNKEL (reference sequence). CDR3: CASSQEQGRNEKLFF. Here the CDR3 DNA reads TGTGCCAGCAGCCAAGAACAGGGTCGTAATGAAAAACTGTTTTTT.

The genes are TRBV5-4 and TRBJ2-1; maybe TRBD2 (6 bases). V gave up 6 bases and J gave up 3 bases, with 19 bases separating them. The CDR3 runs 16 residues. CDR1 and CDR2 from the germline V gene are SGHNT and YYREEE (reference sequence). CDR3 coding DNA: TGTGCCAGCACCCTTTACCAAGCGGGTGACTACAATGAGCAGTTCTTC. This codes for CASTLYQAGDYNEQFF.

Concerning this clone: At the DNA level, this CDR3 is encoded by other sequences in the same sample as well. The rearrangement joins TRBV7-9 to TRBJ1-2; TRBD1 matches 8 bases. Germline lookup yields CDR1 SEHNR and CDR2 FQNEAQ (reference sequence). CDR3 length equals 13 residues. The trim removed 4 bases at V and 7 bases at J, leaving 5 bases unmatched. The CDR3 region has the DNA TGTGCCAGCAGCTCCGGGACAGGAGGTGGCTACACCTTC. Translating it yields CASSSGTGGGYTF.

This chain links TRBV7-3 with TRBJ2-7, with 7 bases aligning to TRBD1. V lost 2 bases, J lost 1 base, and 5 bases stayed unmatched. The germline V gene has CDR1 SGHTA and CDR2 FQGTGA. The CDR3 totals 15 residues. Here the CDR3 DNA reads TGTGCCAGCAGCTTACTGGGGACAGCATCCTACGAGCAGTACTTC. Its protein product is CASSLLGTASYEQYF.

The chain employs TRBV6-1 and TRBJ1-2; 7 bases are shared with TRBD1. Germline V gives CDR1 MNHNS, CDR2 SASEGT. The CDR3 is made up of 16 amino acids. J was trimmed by 3 bases and V by 3 bases; bases with no gene match: 10. The CDR3 here is CASSEFGDSQDYGYTF. The CDR3 DNA reads TGTGCCAGCAGTGAGTTTGGGGACAGCCAGGACTATGGCTACACCTTC.

The chain links TRBV2 to TRBJ1-2; 8 bases map to TRBD1. V was pared by 4 bases and J by 3 bases, with 4 bases of the junction left unmatched. The germline V gene encodes CDR1 SNHLY and CDR2 FYNNEI. The CDR3 extends over 14 amino acids. The CDR3 coding sequence is TGTGCCAGCAGTGCCCAGGGGGCGCACTATGGCTACACCTTC. This codes for CASSAQGAHYGYTF.

The chain links TRBV29-1 to TRBJ1-1, with D unresolved. Trimming stripped 7 bases from V and 0 bases from J, with 9 bases between. The CDR3 is made up of 12 amino acids. The V gene's germline CDR1 is SQVTM and CDR2 ANQGSEA. For the CDR3, the DNA is TGCAGCGGGGAGGGTATGAACACTGAAGCTTTCTTT. Amino acids: CSGEGMNTEAFF.

The gene calls are TRBV5-1 and TRBJ1-1; TRBD1 matches 12 bases. The CDR3 is 19 amino acids. Germline CDR1 SGHRS, CDR2 YFSETQ. With V trimmed by 2 bases and J by 0 bases, 11 bases remained unmatched. CDR3 in DNA: TGCGCCAGCAGCTTCACAACTCCCGGGACAGGGGGCCTGAACACTGAAGCTTTCTTT. Translation gives CASSFTTPGTGGLNTEAFF.

This chain uses TRBV2 with TRBJ2-3, with 11 bases fitting TRBD2. Germline V gene data show CDR1 as SNHLY and CDR2 as FYNNEI. The CDR3 consists of 18 residues. V dropped 4 bases and J dropped 1; count of bases not matched to a gene: 10. CDR3 in DNA: TGTGCCAGCAGTGCCTTTTCTTTACTAGCGGGGGGCACAGATACGCAGTATTTT. Translating gives CASSAFSLLAGGTDTQYF.

The rearrangement uses TRBV19 and TRBJ1-5; D gene unclear. Germline V gives CDR1 LNHDA, CDR2 SQIVND (reference sequence). Trimming shortened V by 7 bases and J by 0 bases, and 7 bases separated the two germline ends. This CDR3 has 13 amino acids. This chain's CDR3 is CASTVGSNQPQHF. For the CDR3, the DNA is TGTGCCAGTACAGTCGGTAGCAATCAGCCCCAGCATTTT.

V is TRBV10-2 and J is TRBJ2-5; TRBD2 might be the D (6 bases). CDR1 and CDR2 from the germline V gene are WSHSY and SAAADI. V was clipped by 3 bases and J by 5 bases, with 19 bases between them. This CDR3 has 16 residues. As DNA, the CDR3 is TGCGCCAGCAGTGACAGGGAGCGGAGGGGAGTGGAGACCCAGTACTTC. Protein product: CASSDRERRGVETQYF.

The gene calls are TRBV3-1 (or the pseudogene TRBV3-2) and TRBJ1-1; no firm D call. In germline, CDR1 is LGHDT, CDR2 YNNKEL (reference sequence). This CDR3 has 14 amino acids. V lost 3 bases and J 3 bases, leaving 11 bases between the germline ends. The CDR3 DNA reads as TGTGCCAGCAGCCACCGGGGAAGTGACACTGAAGCTTTCTTT. This encodes CASSHRGSDTEAFF.

The genes are TRBV18 and TRBJ2-3, with TRBD1 as a possible D gene (6 bases). The CDR3 contains 18 residues. The germline V and J ends were trimmed by 1 base and 0 bases, with 17 bases remaining between them. Looked up from germline, CDR1 is KGHSH and CDR2 is LQKENI. CDR3 DNA sequence: TGTGCCAGCTCACCACAACTTTCGAGGACAGCTAGCACAGATACGCAGTATTTT. Translating gives CASSPQLSRTASTDTQYF.

The chain carries TRBV27 and TRBJ2-5; weak D call: TRBD1 (7 bases). The CDR3 contains 15 residues. V lost 5 bases and J 5 bases, leaving 18 bases between the germline ends. Per the germline V gene, CDR1 is MNHEY and CDR2 is SMNVEV (reference sequence). DNA for the CDR3: TGTGCCAGCAGTCGACGGACAGGCGGGGTGGAGACCCAGTACTTC. It codes for CASSRRTGGVETQYF.

The chain combines TRBV27 with TRBJ1-2; the D is unclear. V lost 3 bases, J lost 4 bases, and 9 bases lay in between. This CDR3 contains 13 residues. Germline V gene sequence: CDR1 MNHEY, CDR2 SMNVEV (reference sequence). CDR3 nucleotides: TGTGCCAGCAGTTTGGCGATGGGCTATGGCTACACCTTC. This translates into CASSLAMGYGYTF.

V is TRBV12-3 or TRBV12-4 and J is TRBJ2-5; no firm D call. The V end was cut by 4 bases, the J end by 5 bases, with 8 bases between. CDR3 length equals 12 residues. This CDR3 reads CASSSTRETQYF. CDR3 nucleotide sequence: TGTGCCAGCAGTTCAACCCGGGAGACCCAGTACTTC.

The chain joins TRBV10-3 to TRBJ2-4, with 7 bases lining up with TRBD1. CDR1 is ENHRY and CDR2 is SYGVKD in the germline V gene. The CDR3 consists of 18 residues. V was clipped by 2 bases and J by 1 base; unmatched bases: 11. The CDR3 DNA reads TGTGCCATCAGTGAGACAGGGGTAAGGGCGTTGGCCAAAAACATTCAGTACTTC. It is translated as CAISETGVRALAKNIQYF.

The genes are TRBV30 and TRBJ2-7; 11 bases match TRBD2. The V gene end was trimmed by 2 bases and the J gene end by 0 bases; junction bases not matched to a gene: 6. Germline V lookup: CDR1 GTSNPN, CDR2 SVGIG (reference sequence). The CDR3 runs 16 residues. In nucleotides, the CDR3 is TGTGCCTGGAGTTCGGTAGCGGGGGGGAGCTCCTACGAGCAGTACTTC. Translation: CAWSSVAGGSSYEQYF.

This rearrangement joins TRBV5-1 to TRBJ2-3; 10 bases map to TRBD1. In germline, CDR1 is SGHRS, CDR2 YFSETQ. This CDR3 spans 16 amino acids. The V segment lost 0 bases and the J segment 6 bases; nucleotides outside the gene matches: 7. The CDR3: CASSLEDRGSLDTQYF. Here the CDR3 DNA reads TGCGCCAGCAGCTTGGAGGACAGGGGGTCTTTGGATACGCAGTATTTT.

The chain has TRBV27 and TRBJ2-3; 8 nucleotides agree with TRBD2. Germline V gene sequence: CDR1 MNHEY, CDR2 SMNVEV (reference sequence). There are 17 residues in the CDR3. The V gene end was trimmed by 0 bases and the J gene end by 6 bases; junction bases not matched to a gene: 11. The CDR3 DNA is TGTGCCAGCAGTTTATCGACCGCGGGGGGCTTGGGGGATACGCAGTATTTT. It translates to CASSLSTAGGLGDTQYF.

The chain links TRBV29-1 to TRBJ1-2, with D unclear. This CDR3 region has 12 residues. V dropped 4 bases and J dropped 5 bases, with 11 bases sitting between them. CDR1 and CDR2 from the germline V gene are SQVTM and ANQGSEA. The CDR3 loop reads CSVGATPYGYTF. In nucleotides, the CDR3 is TGCAGCGTTGGGGCAACCCCTTATGGCTACACCTTC. Full variable domain (outside the CDR3, taken from reference TRBV29-1 and TRBJ1-2): SAVISQKPSRDICQRGTSLTIQCQVDSQVTMMFWYRQQPGQSLTLIATANQGSEATYESGFVIDKFPISRPNLTFSTLTVSNMSPEDSSIYLCSVGATPYGYTFGSGTRLTVV.

The rearrangement uses TRBV2 and TRBJ2-7; maybe TRBD1 (6 bases). The CDR3 runs to 12 residues. V was pared by 6 bases and J by 4 bases, with 10 bases between. CDR1 is SNHLY, CDR2 FYNNEI, per germline. CDR3 protein: CASRQQGYEQYF. The CDR3 nucleotides read TGTGCCAGCAGACAACAGGGTTACGAGCAGTACTTC.

This CDR3 is CASSNPMGGETQYF. The CDR3 DNA sequence: TGCGCCAGCAGCAACCCGATGGGAGGAGAGACCCAGTACTTC. The chain links TRBV5-1 to TRBJ2-5, with TRBD2 as a possible D gene (6 bases). V lost 4 bases, J lost 4 bases, and 14 bases lay in between. Germline values: CDR1 SGHRS, CDR2 YFSETQ. CDR3 length: 14 amino acids.

CDR3 bases: TGTGCCAGCAGCTTGAGTCAGAACCTTGAAGCTTTCTTT. Amino acids: CASSLSQNLEAFF. The chain carries TRBV7-9 and TRBJ1-1; D is uncertain. This CDR3 is built from 13 residues. Germline values: CDR1 SEHNR, CDR2 FQNEAQ (reference sequence). V lost 3 bases to trimming and J lost 7 bases, with 12 bases between them.